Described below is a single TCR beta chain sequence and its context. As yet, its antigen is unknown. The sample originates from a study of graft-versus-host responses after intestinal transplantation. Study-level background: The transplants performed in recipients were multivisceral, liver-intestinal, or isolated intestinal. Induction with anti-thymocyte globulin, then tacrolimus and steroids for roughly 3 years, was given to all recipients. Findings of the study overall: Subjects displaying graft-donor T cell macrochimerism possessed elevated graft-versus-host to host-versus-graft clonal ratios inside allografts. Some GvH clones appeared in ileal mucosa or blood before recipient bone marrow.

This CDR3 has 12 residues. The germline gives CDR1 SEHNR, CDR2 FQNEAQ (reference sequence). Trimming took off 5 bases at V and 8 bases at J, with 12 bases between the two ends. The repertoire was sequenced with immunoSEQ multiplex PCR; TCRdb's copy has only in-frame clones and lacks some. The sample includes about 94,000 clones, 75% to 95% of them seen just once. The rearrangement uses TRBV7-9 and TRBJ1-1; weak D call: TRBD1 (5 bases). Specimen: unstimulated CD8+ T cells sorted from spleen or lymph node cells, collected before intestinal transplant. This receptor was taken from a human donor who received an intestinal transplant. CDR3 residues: CASSPTAFEAFF. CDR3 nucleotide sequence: TGTGCCAGCAGCCCGACAGCGTTCGAAGCTTTCTTT.